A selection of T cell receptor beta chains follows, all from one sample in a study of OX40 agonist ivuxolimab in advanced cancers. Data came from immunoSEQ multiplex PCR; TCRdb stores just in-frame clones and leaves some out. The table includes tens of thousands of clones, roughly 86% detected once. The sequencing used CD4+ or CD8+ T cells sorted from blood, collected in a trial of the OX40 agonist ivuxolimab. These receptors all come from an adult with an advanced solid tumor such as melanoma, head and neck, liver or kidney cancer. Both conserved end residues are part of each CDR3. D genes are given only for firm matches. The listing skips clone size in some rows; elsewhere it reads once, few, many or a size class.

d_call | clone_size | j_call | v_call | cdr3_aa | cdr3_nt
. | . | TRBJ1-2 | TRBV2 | CASKMEYGYTF | TGTGCCAGCAAAATGGAGTATGGCTACACCTTC
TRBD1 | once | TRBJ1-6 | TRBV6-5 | CASTQTGGNSPLHF | TGTGCCAGCACCCAGACAGGGGGGAATTCACCCCTCCACTTT
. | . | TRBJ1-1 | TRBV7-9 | CASTGGGDINTEAFF | TGTGCCAGCACCGGAGGAGGGGACATTAACACTGAAGCTTTCTTT
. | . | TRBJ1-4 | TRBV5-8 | CASKRSGSYEKLFF | TGTGCCAGCAAAAGGTCCGGGTCGTATGAAAAACTGTTTTTT
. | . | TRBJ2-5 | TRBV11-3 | CASSFGETQYF | TGTGCCAGCAGCTTCGGAGAGACCCAGTACTTC
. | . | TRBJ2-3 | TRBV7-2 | CASSLAQGSSTQYF | TGTGCCAGCAGCTTAGCCCAGGGGAGTAGTACGCAGTATTTT
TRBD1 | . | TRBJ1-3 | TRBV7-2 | CASSLSRQGASSGNTIYF | TGTGCCAGCAGCTTAAGTCGACAGGGGGCCTCCTCTGGAAACACCATATATTTT
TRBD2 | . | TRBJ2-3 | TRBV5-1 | CASSFSGIGTDTQYF | TGCGCCAGCAGCTTTAGCGGGATAGGCACAGATACGCAGTATTTT
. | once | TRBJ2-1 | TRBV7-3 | CASSLWADPPYNEQFF | TGTGCCAGCAGCTTATGGGCAGACCCTCCCTACAATGAGCAGTTCTTC
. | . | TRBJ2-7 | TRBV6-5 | CASSPGLLSYEQYF | TGTGCCAGCAGCCCCGGGCTCCTTTCCTACGAGCAGTACTTC
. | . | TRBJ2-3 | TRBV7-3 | CASSPSGRAVSDTQYF | TGTGCCAGCAGCCCGTCGGGCAGGGCCGTTTCAGACACGCAGTATTTT
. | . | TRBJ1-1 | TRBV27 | CASRGRMNTEAFF | TGTGCCAGCAGGGGACGGATGAACACTGAAGCTTTCTTT
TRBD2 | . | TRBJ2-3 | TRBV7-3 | CASSSGLAEITDTQYF | TGTGCCAGCAGCTCGGGACTAGCGGAGATCACAGATACGCAGTATTTT
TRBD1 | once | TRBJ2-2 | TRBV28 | CATYRGQSGELFF | TGTGCCACCTACAGGGGGCAGTCCGGGGAGCTGTTTTTT
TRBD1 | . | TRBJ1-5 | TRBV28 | CASSGSTGFGGNQPQHF | TGTGCCAGCAGCGGATCGACAGGGTTCGGTGGCAATCAGCCCCAGCATTTT
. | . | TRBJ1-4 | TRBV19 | CASTSQGWVEEKLFF | TGTGCCAGTACCTCCCAGGGATGGGTGGAGGAAAAACTGTTTTTT
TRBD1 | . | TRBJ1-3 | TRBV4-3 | CASSGQGNIRSGNTIYF | TGCGCCAGCTCGGGACAGGGAAATATACGCTCTGGAAACACCATATATTTT
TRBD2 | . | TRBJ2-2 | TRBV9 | CASSVTTSGGAGTGELFF | TGTGCCAGCAGCGTCACTACTAGCGGGGGAGCCGGGACCGGGGAGCTGTTTTTT
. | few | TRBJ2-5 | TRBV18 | CASSPFTARETQYF | TGTGCCAGCTCACCATTTACCGCCCGAGAGACCCAGTACTTC
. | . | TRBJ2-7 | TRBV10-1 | CARDTRDSYEQYF | TGCGCCAGGGACACCAGGGACTCCTACGAGCAGTACTTC
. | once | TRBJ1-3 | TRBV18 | CASSPLRGSGNTIYF | TGTGCCAGCTCACCCCTTCGGGGCTCTGGAAACACCATATATTTT
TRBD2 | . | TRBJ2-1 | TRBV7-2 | CASSSGLAGSNEQFF | TGTGCCAGCAGCTCCGGACTAGCGGGGTCCAATGAGCAGTTCTTC
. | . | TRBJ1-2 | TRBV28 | CASSLRLDSHGYTF | TGTGCCAGCAGTCTCAGACTGGACAGCCATGGCTACACCTTC
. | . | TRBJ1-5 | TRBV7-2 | CASSLAEAYQPQHF | TGTGCCAGCAGCTTAGCGGAGGCGTATCAGCCCCAGCATTTT
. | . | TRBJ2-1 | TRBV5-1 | CASSLGRGADYNEQFF | TGCGCCAGCAGCTTGGGGAGGGGGGCTGACTACAATGAGCAGTTCTTC
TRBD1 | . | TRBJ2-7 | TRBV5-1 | CASSSQGAGYEQYF | TGCGCCAGCAGCTCACAGGGGGCCGGCTACGAGCAGTACTTC
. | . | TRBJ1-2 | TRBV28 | CASSLWTAYGYTF | TGTGCCAGCAGTTTATGGACAGCCTATGGCTACACCTTC
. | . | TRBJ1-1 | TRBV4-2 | CASRTGQLMNTEAFF | TGTGCCAGCAGGACCGGACAGCTCATGAACACTGAAGCTTTCTTT
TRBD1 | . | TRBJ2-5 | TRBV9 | CASSGRTGIYQETQYF | TGTGCCAGCAGCGGACGGACAGGGATTTATCAAGAGACCCAGTACTTC
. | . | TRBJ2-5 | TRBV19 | CASSRDQETQYF | TGTGCCAGTAGTCGCGATCAAGAGACCCAGTACTTC
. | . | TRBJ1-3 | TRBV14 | CASSQVGGNTIYF | TGTGCCAGCAGCCAAGTAGGGGGAAACACCATATATTTT
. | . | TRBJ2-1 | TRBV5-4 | CASMTRVGSSSYNEQFF | TGTGCCAGCATGACTCGGGTCGGAAGTAGCTCCTACAATGAGCAGTTCTTC
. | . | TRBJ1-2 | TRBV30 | CAFPGTAVSTNYGYTF | TGTGCCTTCCCAGGGACTGCGGTGTCTACTAACTATGGCTACACCTTC
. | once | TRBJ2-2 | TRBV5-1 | CASSLASGMNTGELFF | TGCGCCAGCAGCTTGGCGAGCGGAATGAACACCGGGGAGCTGTTTTTT
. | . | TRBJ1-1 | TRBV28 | CASRHLRENTEAFF | TGTGCCAGCAGACACCTAAGGGAAAACACTGAAGCTTTCTTT
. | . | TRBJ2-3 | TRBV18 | CASSPLRTDTQYF | TGTGCCAGCTCACCATTGAGGACAGATACGCAGTATTTT
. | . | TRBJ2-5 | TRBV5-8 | CASSLTTRDKTQYF | TGTGCCAGCAGCTTGACGACCAGGGACAAGACCCAGTACTTC
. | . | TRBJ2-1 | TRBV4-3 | CASSAVGTPLDNEQFF | TGCGCCAGCAGTGCTGTCGGGACTCCTCTCGACAATGAGCAGTTCTTC
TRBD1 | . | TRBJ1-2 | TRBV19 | CASSRGQGVTYGYTF | TGTGCCAGTAGTCGCGGACAGGGGGTAACGTATGGCTACACCTTC
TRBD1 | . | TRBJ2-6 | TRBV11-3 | CASSPPGQGWSGANVLTF | TGTGCCAGCAGCCCACCGGGACAGGGGTGGTCTGGGGCCAACGTCCTGACTTTC
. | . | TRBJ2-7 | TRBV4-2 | CASSQAGGGRVHEQYF | TGTGCCAGCAGCCAAGCGGGTGGGGGCAGGGTCCACGAGCAGTACTTC
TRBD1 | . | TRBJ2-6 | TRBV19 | CASSNPPDRYSGANVLTF | TGTGCCAGTAGTAATCCCCCGGACAGGTACTCTGGGGCCAACGTCCTGACTTTC
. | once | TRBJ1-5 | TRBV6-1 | CASSFTGHQPQHF | TGTGCCAGCAGTTTTACGGGCCATCAGCCCCAGCATTTT
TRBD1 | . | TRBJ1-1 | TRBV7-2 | CASSRGGRETEAFF | TGTGCCAGCTCAAGAGGGGGCCGGGAGACTGAAGCTTTCTTT
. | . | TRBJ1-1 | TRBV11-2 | CASSPPFRYTEAFF | TGTGCCAGCAGCCCCCCCTTTCGATACACTGAAGCTTTCTTT